The 25 T cell receptor beta chains below come from one sample, sequenced in a study of cytomegalovirus exposure and HLA in healthy donors. The method was immunoSEQ multiplex PCR; TCRdb's version includes in-frame clones alone and lacks a portion of them. This repertoire shows 130,000 to 150,000 clones, about 89% found once; its top ten account for about 3.5%. The sample taken for sequencing was PBMCs. The receptors come from a woman between 18 and 29 years old in good health and CMV-seropositive.

The chain has TRBV10-1 and TRBJ2-7; TRBD1 might be the D (5 bases). CDR1 and CDR2 (germline): WNHNN, SYGVQD (reference sequence). Trimming removed 6 bases from V and 2 bases from J, with 14 bases in between. CDR3 size: 14 residues. The CDR3 DNA reads TGCGCCAGCAGCCCCGGCAGGGCCCCCTACGAGCAGTACTTC. The encoded protein is CASSPGRAPYEQYF.

The chain carries TRBV4-1 and TRBJ2-1, with 13 nucleotides matching TRBD2. With V trimmed by 6 bases and J by 0 bases, 5 bases remained unmatched. Germline loops: CDR1 MGHRA, CDR2 YSYEKL. The CDR3 loop spans 17 amino acids. As DNA, the CDR3 is TGCGCCAGCAGAGGGACTAGCGGGGCGAGCTCCTACAATGAGCAGTTCTTC. Translating gives CASRGTSGASSYNEQFF.

J is TRBJ1-1 and V is TRBV9, with D possibly being TRBD1 (6 bases). This CDR3 is 14 amino acids long. The ends were cut back, 0 bases at V and 3 bases at J, with 9 bases in the middle. Germline values: CDR1 SGDLS, CDR2 YYNGEE. The CDR3 DNA reads as TGTGCCAGCAGCGTAGACAGGGCGGACACTGAAGCTTTCTTT. The encoded protein is CASSVDRADTEAFF.

This chain joins TRBV10-3 and TRBJ2-7; D might be TRBD1 (6 bases). The germline gives CDR1 ENHRY, CDR2 SYGVKD. The CDR3 runs 15 residues. V lost 4 bases to trimming and J lost 0 bases, with 13 bases between them. The CDR3 is CAISGDSDSSYEQYF. The CDR3 nucleotides are TGTGCCATCAGTGGCGATTCGGACAGCTCCTACGAGCAGTACTTC.

This chain links TRBV6-1 with TRBJ1-5; D call uncertain. CDR3 length equals 13 residues. V lost 6 bases to trimming and J lost 3 bases, with 9 bases between them. CDR1 is MNHNS, CDR2 SASEGT, per germline. CDR3 bases: TGTGCCAGCAGAATTGCGTACAATCAGCCCCAGCATTTT. It encodes CASRIAYNQPQHF.

The V and J genes are TRBV29-1 and TRBJ1-2, with 9 bases identical to TRBD1. The CDR3 is made up of 15 amino acids. Per the germline V gene, CDR1 is SQVTM and CDR2 is ANQGSEA. V was clipped by 3 bases and J by 6 bases; unmatched bases: 11. The CDR3 DNA is TGCAGCGTTGAGGGAATGGGACAGGGAATCAATGGCTACACCTTC. Translated, it gives CSVEGMGQGINGYTF. Drawing the rest from reference TRBV29-1 and TRBJ1-2, the complete variable domain is SAVISQKPSRDICQRGTSLTIQCQVDSQVTMMFWYRQQPGQSLTLIATANQGSEATYESGFVIDKFPISRPNLTFSTLTVSNMSPEDSSIYLCSVEGMGQGINGYTFGSGTRLTVV.

J is TRBJ1-4 and V is TRBV7-8; possible D gene TRBD1, 5 bases. The CDR3 consists of 15 residues. CDR1 is SGHVS and CDR2 is FQNEAQ in the germline V gene. The V end lost 2 bases, the J end lost 6 bases, and 13 bases lay between the germline ends. In DNA, the CDR3 is TGTGCCAGCAGCTTACGGGCGGGGGTCGATGAAAAACTGTTTTTT. Residues: CASSLRAGVDEKLFF.

The chain couples TRBV6-5 to TRBJ2-7; 10 bases line up with TRBD2. The CDR3 runs to 16 residues. The germline V gene has CDR1 MNHEY and CDR2 SVGAGI. V lost 4 bases and J lost 2; bases outside the gene matches: 8. This CDR3 reads CASSFLSSGRAYEQYF. Written as DNA, the CDR3 is TGTGCCAGCAGTTTTCTCTCCAGCGGGAGGGCCTACGAGCAGTACTTC.

The chain couples TRBV9 to TRBJ2-1; 8 nucleotides align to TRBD2. Germline values: CDR1 SGDLS, CDR2 YYNGEE. V trimming: 5 bases; J trimming: 1 base; junction bases outside the gene matches: 20. The CDR3 runs to 20 residues. CDR3 coding DNA: TGTGCCAGCAGTGAGACGGGAGGGCTAGCGGGTCAGCCTTCCTACAATGAGCAGTTCTTC. It codes for CASSETGGLAGQPSYNEQFF. The whole variable domain, remainder taken from reference TRBV9 and TRBJ2-1, is DSGVTQTPKHLITATGQRVTLRCSPRSGDLSVYWYQQSLDQGLQFLIQYYNGEERAKGNILERFSAQQFPDLHSELNLSSLELGDSALYFCASSETGGLAGQPSYNEQFFGPGTRLTVL.

V is TRBV5-1 and J is TRBJ2-1; 8 nucleotides match TRBD2. Trimming at V came to 0 bases and at J to 0 bases, leaving 5 bases not matched to a gene. The CDR3 consists of 17 residues. Germline CDR1 is SGHRS and CDR2 is YFSETQ. The CDR3 DNA is TGCGCCAGCAGCTTGGCGTTCCGGGAGGGCTCCTACAATGAGCAGTTCTTC. Its protein is CASSLAFREGSYNEQFF. Drawing the rest from reference TRBV5-1 and TRBJ2-1, the complete variable domain is KAGVTQTPRYLIKTRGQQVTLSCSPISGHRSVSWYQQTPGQGLQFLFEYFSETQRNKGNFPGRFSGRQFSNSRSEMNVSTLELGDSALYLCASSLAFREGSYNEQFFGPGTRLTVL.

Comments on this clone: Other DNA sequences in the same sample also yield this CDR3. The gene calls are TRBV5-1 and TRBJ2-5; D call uncertain. The CDR3 contains 13 residues. Trimming took 4 bases from V and 5 from J, leaving 12 bases between them. Germline CDR1 and CDR2: SGHRS and YFSETQ. CDR3 residues: CASSLRGGETQYF. In DNA, the CDR3 is TGCGCCAGCAGCCTGCGAGGTGGTGAGACCCAGTACTTC.

The gene calls are TRBV30 and TRBJ2-2, with 7 bases fitting TRBD2. The V gene's germline CDR1 is GTSNPN and CDR2 SVGIG (reference sequence). The CDR3 sequence is 16 residues long. The V segment lost 2 bases and the J segment 0 bases; nucleotides outside the gene matches: 6. In DNA form, the CDR3 reads TGTGCCTGGAGTCGGCGGGAGACATCGAACACCGGGGAGCTGTTTTTT. Translation: CAWSRRETSNTGELFF.

The chain combines TRBV11-2 with TRBJ1-1; D remains unclear. Germline V gene data show CDR1 as SGHAT and CDR2 as FQNNGV. The CDR3 covers 14 residues. V dropped 3 bases and J dropped 5 bases, with 13 bases sitting between them. This chain's CDR3 is CASSLGGPGTEAFF. CDR3 sequence (DNA): TGTGCCAGCAGCTTGGGAGGACCAGGAACTGAAGCTTTCTTT.

This clone was counted only a few times. In DNA form, the CDR3 reads TGTGCCAGCGTCAAATCGAGAGCCAACACAGATACGCAGTATTTT. It specifies CASVKSRANTDTQYF. The rearrangement joins TRBV2 to TRBJ2-3; D is uncertain. Germline CDR1 SNHLY, CDR2 FYNNEI. The CDR3 extends over 15 amino acids. Trimming took off 8 bases at V and 2 bases at J, with 17 bases between the two ends. Variable domain in full (rest from reference TRBV2 and TRBJ2-3): EPEVTQTPSHQVTQMGQEVILRCVPISNHLYFYWYRQILGQKVEFLVSFYNNEISEKSEIFDDQFSVERPDGSNFTLKIRSTKLEDSAMYFCASVKSRANTDTQYFGPGTRLTVL.

V gene TRBV15 combines with J gene TRBJ2-1, with 12 bases lining up with TRBD2. There are 16 residues in the CDR3. After removal of 3 bases from V and 7 bases from J, the junction contained 7 bases not matched to a gene. Germline CDR1 is LNHNV and CDR2 is YYDKDF (reference sequence). CDR3 in DNA: TGTGCCACCAGCAGTCAGGCACTAGCGGGAGGAAATGAGCAGTTCTTC. Protein product: CATSSQALAGGNEQFF.

The chain combines TRBV6-6 with TRBJ2-3; D unresolved. Germline-derived CDR1 and CDR2 are MNHNY and SVGAGI (reference sequence). The CDR3 is 15 residues long. The ends were cut back, 2 bases at V and 4 bases at J, with 13 bases in the middle. This CDR3 reads CASSYGGSAPDTQYF. DNA of the CDR3: TGTGCCAGCAGTTACGGCGGTTCCGCCCCAGATACGCAGTATTTT.

This chain joins TRBV5-6 and TRBJ1-5; D ambiguous. Germline lookup yields CDR1 SGHDT and CDR2 YYEEEE. There are 16 residues in the CDR3. V was shortened by 4 bases and J by 5 bases, with 19 bases between the two germline ends. This CDR3 reads CASSTGVRTLDQPQHF. In DNA form, the CDR3 reads TGTGCCAGCAGCACCGGGGTGAGGACCCTCGATCAGCCCCAGCATTTT.

The chain couples TRBV2 to TRBJ2-3; maybe TRBD1 (6 bases). Germline lookup yields CDR1 SNHLY and CDR2 FYNNEI. The CDR3 consists of 15 residues. V was trimmed by 7 bases and J by 8 bases, leaving 22 bases between them. CDR3 loop: CASIQQGPRSGTQYF. For the CDR3, the DNA is TGTGCCAGCATCCAACAGGGACCCCGGTCCGGTACGCAGTATTTT.

The CDR3 DNA reads as TGTGCCAGCAGCTCAACAGGGAAGCAGCCCCAGCATTTT. This gives the protein CASSSTGKQPQHF. This chain uses TRBV7-2 with TRBJ1-5; D is perhaps TRBD1 (6 bases). Between the trimmed V and J ends, which lost 4 bases and 7 bases, there was a span of 11 bases. The CDR3 runs 13 residues. Germline loops: CDR1 SGHTA, CDR2 FQGNSA.

V usage is TRBV29-1 and J usage is TRBJ2-1, with a tentative D call TRBD2 (6 bases). V was pared by 7 bases and J by 6 bases, with 22 bases between. The length of the CDR3 is 15 residues. Germline CDR1 reads SQVTM; CDR2 reads ANQGSEA. This CDR3 is CSAGRGSVEANEQFF. The DNA for the CDR3 is TGCAGCGCCGGACGGGGGAGCGTGGAGGCCAATGAGCAGTTCTTC.

This chain uses TRBV7-9 with TRBJ1-2; D might be TRBD1 (6 bases). The CDR3 length is 14 residues. Germline V gives CDR1 SEHNR, CDR2 FQNEAQ (reference sequence). V was pared by 4 bases and J by 4 bases, with 13 bases between. CDR3 sequence reads: CASSSTTGFYGYTF. The CDR3 coding sequence is TGTGCCAGCAGCTCAACGACAGGCTTCTATGGCTACACCTTC.

The chain links TRBV30 to TRBJ2-3, with 11 bases aligning to TRBD2. The V gene end was trimmed by 0 bases and the J gene end by 2 bases; junction bases not matched to a gene: 7. Germline V lookup: CDR1 GTSNPN, CDR2 SVGIG (reference sequence). The length of the CDR3 is 17 residues. Here the CDR3 reads CAWSVAGTSGLTDTQYF. The CDR3 DNA follows: TGTGCCTGGAGTGTAGCCGGGACTAGCGGACTCACAGATACGCAGTATTTT.

This clone was picked up one time. The gene calls are TRBV4-3 and TRBJ2-7; D ambiguous. CDR3 length equals 15 residues. In germline, CDR1 is LGHNA, CDR2 YSLEER. V was trimmed by 0 bases and J by 3 bases, leaving 12 bases between them. The CDR3: CASSQDAGQDYEQYF. CDR3 bases: TGCGCCAGCAGCCAAGATGCTGGGCAGGACTACGAGCAGTACTTC.

The genes are TRBV6-6 and TRBJ2-3, with 8 bases matching TRBD1. Germline V gene lookup returns CDR1 MNHNY and CDR2 SVGAGI (reference sequence). The CDR3 spans 15 residues. The J segment lost 2 bases and the V segment lost 6 bases, leaving 7 bases of the junction unmatched. The CDR3 sequence: CASSNYRGTTDTQYF. The CDR3 DNA reads TGTGCCAGCAGCAATTACAGGGGGACCACAGATACGCAGTATTTT.

V is TRBV9 and J is TRBJ2-1; 8 bases are shared with TRBD2. The CDR3 contains 16 residues. After removal of 4 bases from V and 7 bases from J, the junction contained 13 bases not matched to a gene. Germline-derived CDR1 and CDR2 are SGDLS and YYNGEE. Here the CDR3 reads CASSSEKVSGGNEQFF. The CDR3 DNA reads TGTGCCAGCAGCTCAGAGAAGGTCTCGGGGGGGAATGAGCAGTTCTTC.